There are a few counts of the clone carrying this T cell receptor beta chain. Its antigen remains unidentified. These data are taken from a study of T-cell memory formation after mild COVID-19. The germline V gene has CDR1 ENHRY and CDR2 SYGVKD. Unmatched junction bases numbered 7, after V lost 5 bases and J lost 5 bases. CDR3 length equals 14 residues. Study conclusions and caveats: Chiefly within CM and EM were the contracting CD4+ clones; CD8+ ones were within EMRA.

TCRdb itself ran the 5' RACE reads through MiXCR, one entry per CDR3 protein. Of about 420,000 distinct CDR3 sequences in the sample, 23% were seen once. The sequence was collected from an adult woman who had mild COVID-19 (a few samples of this study predate the infection). Cell type and time point are not known. Sequencing input: PBMCs or a T cell subset sorted from them (not recorded which). V is TRBV10-3 and J is TRBJ2-3; 7 bases align to TRBD2. The CDR3 nucleotides are TGTGCCATCAGTTCTAGCCCGGGGGGAGATACGCAGTATTTT. Translating it yields CAISSSPGGDTQYF.